The 28 T cell receptor beta chains given below trace back to one sample, sequenced in a study of cytotoxic CD8 clonotypes in ibrutinib-treated CLL (dated by TCRdb to 2020 to 2022). What the time point label conveys for this sample: about a year on ibrutinib. The library came from the immunoSEQ multiplex PCR assay. The table comes from immuneACCESS by way of TCRdb, which keeps in-frame sequences with V and J called. Part of the clones is missing from these tables; in studies checked, under half for an unresolved V gene and the rest for unknown reasons. The table for this sample lists 97,000 or so clones; 70% to 85% of them were counted only once. The leading ten clones occupy about 29% of the sample. The specimen was PBMCs, collected after 12 months of ibrutinib treatment. The origin of the receptors is a human donor with chronic lymphocytic leukemia.

The chain combines TRBV11-3 with TRBJ2-7, with 8 bases matching TRBD1. Germline V gives CDR1 SGHNT, CDR2 YENEEA. V was clipped by 5 bases and J by 3 bases; unmatched bases: 6. This CDR3 has 14 amino acids. In nucleotides, the CDR3 is TGTGCCAGCAGCCTGGGACAGGCTATCTACGAGCAGTACTTC. Translated, it gives CASSLGQAIYEQYF.

This clone was counted between two and nine times. V and J are TRBV11-3 and TRBJ2-1; D remains unclear. Germline CDR1 SGHNT, CDR2 YENEEA. The CDR3 sequence is 13 residues long. Trimming cost V 5 bases and J 4 bases, with 9 bases left between them. The CDR3 DNA sequence: TGTGCCAGCAGCCCAAGGGCATACAATGAGCAGTTCTTC. Amino acids: CASSPRAYNEQFF.

The chain is built from TRBV28 and TRBJ1-2; maybe TRBD1 (5 bases). Trimming removed 6 bases from V and 4 bases from J, with 12 bases in between. Germline V gene sequence: CDR1 MDHEN, CDR2 SYDVKM. CDR3 length equals 13 residues. CDR3 coding DNA: TGTGCCAGCAGCCGCGCCCAGGGCTATGGCTACACCTTC. It codes for CASSRAQGYGYTF.

The rearrangement links TRBV4-1 to TRBJ2-7; a weak D match, TRBD2 (6 bases). Germline V gives CDR1 MGHRA, CDR2 YSYEKL. This CDR3 has 12 amino acids. Trimming cost V 1 base and J 5 bases, with 6 bases left between them. Here the CDR3 DNA reads TGCGCCAGCAGCCAAGGGGGGGACGAGCAGTACTTC. As protein: CASSQGGDEQYF.

The rearrangement joins TRBV6-1 to TRBJ1-1; the match to TRBD1 covers 7 bases. Trimming took 5 bases from V and 7 from J; bases not matched to a gene: 13. Germline V gene sequence: CDR1 MNHNS, CDR2 SASEGT. CDR3 length equals 15 residues. In DNA, the CDR3 is TGTGCCAGCAGTACCCAGACAGGGAATTTAGGTGAAGCTTTCTTT. Translation: CASSTQTGNLGEAFF.

V and J are TRBV11-1 and TRBJ2-1, with D possibly called TRBD1 or TRBD2 (5 bases each). Germline loops: CDR1 SGHAT, CDR2 FQDESV (reference sequence). V shed 7 bases and J shed 0 bases, with 16 bases lying between them. The CDR3 covers 16 residues. The CDR3 is CASTYGKGHSYNEQFF. The CDR3 DNA sequence: TGTGCCAGCACCTACGGGAAGGGGCACTCCTACAATGAGCAGTTCTTC. The entire variable domain, with the rest obtained from reference TRBV11-1 and TRBJ2-1, is as follows: EAEVAQSPRYKITEKSQAVAFWCDPISGHATLYWYRQILGQGPELLVQFQDESVVDDSQLPKDRFSAERLKGVDSTLKIQPAELGDSAMYLCASTYGKGHSYNEQFFGPGTRLTVL.

The chain employs TRBV2 and TRBJ1-4, with TRBD1 as a possible D gene (5 bases). The CDR3 is 14 residues long. The V gene's germline CDR1 is SNHLY and CDR2 FYNNEI. The ends were cut back, 1 base at V and 6 bases at J, with 9 bases in the middle. The CDR3 DNA reads TGTGCCAGCAGTGAAGTTGGGACGGATGAAAAACTGTTTTTT. This sequence encodes CASSEVGTDEKLFF.

The CDR3 protein is CASSLGLGPNNEQFF. In DNA form, the CDR3 reads TGTGCCAGCAGCTTAGGTTTGGGGCCAAACAATGAGCAGTTCTTC. The chain combines TRBV7-6 with TRBJ2-1, with D possibly being TRBD1 (5 bases). Trimming took off 1 base at V and 5 bases at J, with 12 bases between the two ends. Germline V gene sequence: CDR1 SGHVS, CDR2 FNYEAQ. There are 15 residues in the CDR3.

The chain combines TRBV4-1 with TRBJ1-4, with a weak D call TRBD1 (5 bases). The CDR3 sequence is 19 residues long. Germline V gene lookup returns CDR1 MGHRA and CDR2 YSYEKL. The V end was cut by 0 bases, the J end by 0 bases, with 17 bases between. CDR3 DNA sequence: TGCGCCAGCAGCCAAGACGGGACGGCCACCCTTGCAACTAATGAAAAACTGTTTTTT. Translation gives CASSQDGTATLATNEKLFF.

V usage is TRBV6-5 and J usage is TRBJ2-5; D call uncertain. CDR3 size: 15 residues. V was shortened by 0 bases and J by 3 bases, with 11 bases between the two germline ends. CDR1 and CDR2 from the germline V gene are MNHEY and SVGAGI. DNA of the CDR3: TGTGCCAGCAGTTACTCTCAATACGGCGAAGAGACCCAGTACTTC. Translation: CASSYSQYGEETQYF.

The chain uses TRBV5-4 and TRBJ1-1, with 11 nucleotides matching TRBD1. Trimming removed 4 bases from V and 4 bases from J; junction bases left unmatched: 3. The CDR3 runs 14 residues. Germline lookup yields CDR1 SGHNT and CDR2 YYREEE (reference sequence). The CDR3 DNA follows: TGTGCCAGCAGCGGGGGACAGGGGGGCACTGAAGCTTTCTTT. Translated: CASSGGQGGTEAFF.

The table lists this clone with a few counts. The chain combines TRBV11-2 with TRBJ2-1; TRBD1 agrees at 9 bases. Germline assignment: CDR1 SGHAT and CDR2 FQNNGV. The V segment lost 5 bases and the J segment 3 bases; nucleotides outside the gene matches: 5. The CDR3 consists of 15 residues. The CDR3 protein is CASSAGTGHYNEQFF. The DNA for the CDR3 is TGTGCCAGCAGCGCCGGGACAGGGCACTACAATGAGCAGTTCTTC.

This clone has only one observation. The V gene is TRBV11-3, the J gene TRBJ2-2; either TRBD1 or TRBD2 may fit D (5 bases each). This CDR3 is 13 amino acids long. Trimming removed 11 bases at V and 2 bases at J, with 12 bases between. Germline CDR1 and CDR2: SGHNT and YENEEA. The CDR3 DNA is TGTGCCTCACGAGGGACCAACACCGGGGAGCTGTTTTTT. This gives the protein CASRGTNTGELFF.

This chain uses TRBV11-2 with TRBJ2-5; TRBD1 might be the D (5 bases). This CDR3 comprises 15 residues. Germline assignment: CDR1 SGHAT and CDR2 FQNNGV. V was shortened by 1 base and J by 4 bases, with 13 bases between the two germline ends. CDR3 sequence reads: CASSLGSGLRETQYF. CDR3 nucleotides: TGTGCCAGCAGCTTAGGATCAGGGTTGAGAGAGACCCAGTACTTC.

The chain uses TRBV15 and TRBJ1-6; D is unclear. V lost 0 bases, J lost 6 bases, and 15 bases lay in between. Germline CDR1 is LNHNV and CDR2 is YYDKDF (reference sequence). This CDR3 spans 17 amino acids. CDR3 in amino acids: CATSRDKGQISNSPLHF. The CDR3 nucleotides are TGTGCCACCAGCAGAGATAAGGGCCAGATCTCTAATTCACCCCTCCACTTT.

The rearrangement uses TRBV18 and TRBJ2-7; TRBD2 matches at 7 bases. This CDR3 is built from 15 residues. V was clipped by 3 bases and J by 1 base; unmatched bases: 6. Germline CDR1 reads KGHSH; CDR2 reads LQKENI. CDR3 in DNA: TGTGCCAGCTCACCCAGTTACGGGGGGTCCTACGAGCAGTACTTC. The encoded protein is CASSPSYGGSYEQYF.

V is TRBV7-7 and J is TRBJ1-3, with no clear D. CDR1 is SSHAT, CDR2 FNYEAQ, per germline (reference sequence). This CDR3 region has 14 residues. Trimming removed 6 bases from V and 0 bases from J, with 9 bases in between. Here the CDR3 reads CASSPDISGNTIYF. CDR3 bases: TGTGCCAGCAGTCCCGACATCTCTGGAAACACCATATATTTT.

The chain links TRBV12-2 to TRBJ2-7; the table calls TRBD1, which could not be checked here. TRBV12-2 is listed as a pseudogene. The CDR3 totals 15 residues. The DNA of the CDR3 is TGTGCAAGTCGTTACCGGGACAGGGTTTCCTACGAGCAGTACTTC. This sequence encodes CASRYRDRVSYEQYF.

The chain couples TRBV28 to TRBJ1-4, with D perhaps TRBD1 (6 bases). The CDR3 spans 14 residues. Germline V gene data show CDR1 as MDHEN and CDR2 as SYDVKM. V was cut by 3 bases and J by 4 bases, with 9 bases left in between. This CDR3 reads CASSLTGDNEKLFF. Here the CDR3 DNA reads TGTGCCAGCAGTTTGACAGGAGATAATGAAAAACTGTTTTTT.

The rearrangement uses TRBV19 and TRBJ1-1; D not resolved. Trimming stripped 1 base from V and 1 base from J, with 7 bases between. The CDR3 contains 14 residues. CDR1 and CDR2 (germline): LNHDA, SQIVND (reference sequence). CDR3 coding DNA: TGTGCCAGTAGTATAGGGGGAGCGAACACTGAAGCTTTCTTT. This codes for CASSIGGANTEAFF.

V gene TRBV5-1 combines with J gene TRBJ1-1, with 7 bases that match TRBD1. V was clipped by 5 bases and J by 6 bases; unmatched bases: 10. The CDR3 consists of 14 residues. Germline loops: CDR1 SGHRS, CDR2 YFSETQ. In DNA, the CDR3 is TGCGCCAGCAGGGAGGGGGCTGCTATCGCTGAAGCTTTCTTT. This sequence encodes CASREGAAIAEAFF.

This chain links TRBV6-6 with TRBJ2-2; D is possibly TRBD1 (6 bases). Trimming removed 6 bases from V and 4 bases from J, with 9 bases in between. In germline, CDR1 is MNHNY, CDR2 SVGAGI (reference sequence). The CDR3 spans 13 residues. CDR3 loop: CASSPRGTGELFF. CDR3 nucleotide sequence: TGTGCCAGCAGCCCCAGGGGCACCGGGGAGCTGTTTTTT.

The chain has TRBV11-2 and TRBJ1-1; a weak D match, TRBD1 (5 bases). The CDR3 sequence is 14 residues long. V was pared by 5 bases and J by 4 bases, with 14 bases between. CDR1 and CDR2 from the germline V gene are SGHAT and FQNNGV. CDR3 nucleotide sequence: TGTGCCAGCAGCCATCTAGGGGCAGGCACTGAAGCTTTCTTT. This sequence encodes CASSHLGAGTEAFF.

The chain recombines TRBV2 with TRBJ1-5; D is undetermined. The CDR3 consists of 13 residues. The V gene's germline CDR1 is SNHLY and CDR2 FYNNEI. Trimming took 3 bases from V and 0 from J, leaving 3 bases between them. The CDR3: CASSDISNQPQHF. In DNA form, the CDR3 reads TGTGCCAGCAGTGATATTAGCAATCAGCCCCAGCATTTT.

The chain has TRBV6-1 and TRBJ1-6; D is unresolved. The germline V gene encodes CDR1 MNHNS and CDR2 SASEGT. CDR3 length: 19 amino acids. Trimming cost V 1 base and J 5 bases, with 21 bases left between them. The DNA for the CDR3 is TGTGCCAGCAGTGAAGAAGGTGCGGCAACACTCGGTCATAATTCACCCCTCCACTTT. It translates to CASSEEGAATLGHNSPLHF.

The chain's CDR3 is CASSRTVNTGELFF. For the CDR3, the DNA is TGTGCCAGCAGTCGGACGGTGAACACCGGGGAGCTGTTTTTT. The genes are TRBV27 and TRBJ2-2, with D unclear. Germline CDR1 MNHEY, CDR2 SMNVEV (reference sequence). This CDR3 has 14 residues. Trimming took off 5 bases at V and 1 base at J, with 8 bases between the two ends.

This clone was recorded once. V gene TRBV7-8 combines with J gene TRBJ1-6; no definite D call. With 9 bases removed from V and 3 bases from J, the gap between germline ends came to 12 bases. The germline gives CDR1 SGHVS, CDR2 FQNEAQ. This CDR3 is 14 amino acids long. CDR3 DNA sequence: TGTGCCAGGCCAACGTATCTCTATAATTCACCCCTCCACTTT. Translated, it gives CARPTYLYNSPLHF.

Comments on this clone: The sample carries other DNA sequences with the same CDR3. This rearrangement joins TRBV15 to TRBJ2-7, with D possibly matching TRBD1 (6 bases). There are 14 residues in the CDR3. CDR1 LNHNV and CDR2 YYDKDF come from the germline V gene (reference sequence). The germline V and J ends were trimmed by 0 bases and 2 bases, with 8 bases remaining between them. In DNA form, the CDR3 reads TGTGCCACCAGCAGAGAACAGGGAACCTACGAGCAGTACTTC. This encodes CATSREQGTYEQYF. The variable domain in full, with the rest retrieved from reference TRBV15 and TRBJ2-7, is DAMVIQNPRYQVTQFGKPVTLSCSQTLNHNVMYWYQQKSSQAPKLLFHYYDKDFNNEADTPDNFQSRRPNTSFCFLDIRSPGLGDTAMYLCATSREQGTYEQYFGPGTRLTVT.